The 15 T cell receptor beta chains below all came from one sample that was sequenced in a study of technical replicates of blood from four donors. This table comes from immunoSEQ multiplex PCR, and its TCRdb copy is limited to in-frame clones, with some not included. The sample has around 93,000 clones, 85% to 95% seen once. The sequenced sample was T cells isolated from PBMCs. All receptors derive from a human donor in good health.

The gene calls are TRBV19 and TRBJ1-2; D is ambiguous. Trimming removed 5 bases at V and 2 bases at J, with 9 bases between. This CDR3 has 13 amino acids. CDR1 LNHDA and CDR2 SQIVND come from the germline V gene (reference sequence). Here the CDR3 DNA reads TGTGCCAGTAGTCAAGGGAGCAACTATGGCTACACCTTC. This codes for CASSQGSNYGYTF. Variable domain in full (rest from reference TRBV19 and TRBJ1-2): DGGITQSPKYLFRKEGQNVTLSCEQNLNHDAMYWYRQDPGQGLRLIYYSQIVNDFQKGDIAEGYSVSREKKESFPLTVTSAQKNPTAFYLCASSQGSNYGYTFGSGTRLTVV.

The V call is TRBV19, the J call TRBJ2-2; a possible D gene is TRBD1 (6 bases). This CDR3 contains 13 residues. Germline V CDR1 and CDR2: LNHDA, SQIVND (reference sequence). The V end was cut by 3 bases, the J end by 6 bases, with 8 bases between. The CDR3 region is CASSITGSGELFF. The CDR3 bases are TGTGCCAGTAGTATCACAGGGTCCGGGGAGCTGTTTTTT.

The gene calls are TRBV5-6 and TRBJ2-7; D is ambiguous. CDR1 and CDR2 from the germline V gene are SGHDT and YYEEEE. This CDR3 is 15 amino acids long. V shed 2 bases and J shed 5 bases, with 17 bases lying between them. CDR3 residues: CASSFLRDSADEQYF. In nucleotides, the CDR3 is TGTGCCAGCAGCTTTCTACGCGACTCAGCTGACGAGCAGTACTTC.

In this sample, this clone turned up once. The V call is TRBV2, the J call TRBJ2-2; tentative D call: TRBD2 (6 bases). Trimming took 9 bases from V and 1 from J, leaving 12 bases between them. Per germline, CDR1 SNHLY and CDR2 FYNNEI. The CDR3 has 14 amino acids. The CDR3 DNA sequence: TGTGCCAGTCGGTGGGGGGAGAACACCGGGGAGCTGTTTTTT. It specifies CASRWGENTGELFF.

The V call is TRBV5-8, the J call TRBJ2-5; 9 nucleotides line up with TRBD2. There are 16 residues in the CDR3. With 0 bases clipped from V and 5 bases from J, the junction kept 8 bases outside the gene matches. Germline V lookup: CDR1 SGHTS, CDR2 YDEGEE. The CDR3 spells CASSLGSAGGVETQYF. CDR3 coding DNA: TGTGCCAGCAGCTTGGGTTCCGCGGGAGGGGTGGAGACCCAGTACTTC. The full variable domain, rest sourced from reference TRBV5-8 and TRBJ2-5, is EAGVTQSPTHLIKTRGQQATLRCSPISGHTSVYWYQQALGLGLQFLLWYDEGEERNRGNFPPRFSGRQFPNYSSELNVNALELEDSALYLCASSLGSAGGVETQYFGPGTRLLVL.

The V call is TRBV2, the J call TRBJ2-1, with 9 bases lining up with TRBD2. V was clipped by 6 bases and J by 4 bases; unmatched bases: 4. The CDR3 length is 14 residues. CDR1 SNHLY and CDR2 FYNNEI come from the germline V gene. CDR3 amino acids: CASRQTSGYNEQFF. The DNA of the CDR3 is TGTGCCAGCAGGCAGACTAGCGGATACAATGAGCAGTTCTTC.

The genes are TRBV9 and TRBJ2-1; TRBD2 matches 12 bases. With V trimmed by 0 bases and J by 10 bases, 2 bases remained unmatched. The CDR3 contains 14 residues. Per the germline V gene, CDR1 is SGDLS and CDR2 is YYNGEE. For the CDR3, the DNA is TGTGCCAGCAGCGTAGACCTAGCGGGAGGGGAGCAGTTCTTC. Protein product: CASSVDLAGGEQFF.

V is TRBV7-2 and J is TRBJ2-7; D remains unclear. The germline V and J ends were trimmed by 2 bases and 2 bases, with 7 bases remaining between them. The CDR3 loop spans 13 amino acids. Per germline, CDR1 SGHTA and CDR2 FQGNSA. CDR3 DNA: TGTGCCAGCAGCTTACAGTCCCCCTACGAGCAGTACTTC. This encodes CASSLQSPYEQYF.

This chain joins TRBV18 and TRBJ2-3; the D gene is possibly TRBD2 (6 bases). The CDR3 totals 13 residues. Germline loops: CDR1 KGHSH, CDR2 LQKENI. V was pared by 5 bases and J by 5 bases, with 11 bases between. Written as DNA, the CDR3 is TGTGCCAGCTCAGCGGACGGGGGAGATACGCAGTATTTT. Its translation is CASSADGGDTQYF. Full variable domain (rest looked up from reference TRBV18 and TRBJ2-3): NAGVMQNPRHLVRRRGQEARLRCSPMKGHSHVYWYRQLPEEGLKFMVYLQKENIIDESGMPKERFSAEFPKEGPSILRIQQVVRGDSAAYFCASSADGGDTQYFGPGTRLTVL.

This chain uses TRBV5-1 with TRBJ1-1, with 8 bases matching TRBD1. The CDR3 has 16 amino acids. Losses at the gene ends were 4 bases for V and 4 bases for J; bases not matched to a gene: 12. Germline CDR1 is SGHRS and CDR2 is YFSETQ. DNA for the CDR3: TGCGCCAGCAGCCCTACGGTACAGGGGGACTTCACTGAAGCTTTCTTT. This gives the protein CASSPTVQGDFTEAFF.

This chain connects TRBV27 to TRBJ2-2; 8 bases fit TRBD2. The CDR3 is made up of 15 amino acids. Trimming at V came to 5 bases and at J to 7 bases, leaving 9 bases not matched to a gene. Per the germline V gene, CDR1 is MNHEY and CDR2 is SMNVEV (reference sequence). The CDR3 protein is CASSPSSGFRGELFF. CDR3 sequence (DNA): TGTGCCAGCAGTCCCTCTAGCGGGTTTCGCGGGGAGCTGTTTTTT.

In its sample, this clone was seen once. J is TRBJ2-7 and V is TRBV18, with 9 bases that match TRBD2. V trimming: 1 base; J trimming: 6 bases; junction bases outside the gene matches: 7. Germline loops: CDR1 KGHSH, CDR2 LQKENI. The length of the CDR3 is 15 residues. CDR3 DNA: TGTGCCAGCTCACCACTTATACTAGCGGGTTTCGAGCAGTACTTC. It encodes CASSPLILAGFEQYF.

The V call is TRBV10-3, the J call TRBJ2-1; 10 nucleotides agree with TRBD2. The CDR3 contains 18 residues. V was clipped by 2 bases and J by 8 bases; unmatched bases: 15. The germline V gene has CDR1 ENHRY and CDR2 SYGVKD. The CDR3 nucleotides are TGTGCCATCAGTGAGAATTTGGCTAGCGGGAGTTTCACGGATGAGCAGTTCTTC. Encoded protein: CAISENLASGSFTDEQFF.

This chain connects TRBV5-4 to TRBJ2-7; TRBD2 aligns across 8 bases. V dropped 0 bases and J dropped 0; count of bases not matched to a gene: 8. The CDR3 totals 17 residues. From germline, CDR1 is SGHNT and CDR2 YYREEE (reference sequence). In DNA, the CDR3 is TGTGCCAGCAGCTTGGTATCGGCGGGGGGCCACTCCTACGAGCAGTACTTC. It yields the protein CASSLVSAGGHSYEQYF.

With regard to this clone: This CDR3 is also generated by other DNA sequences in the sample. CDR3 DNA: TGTGCCAGCAGCTTGGACAGTCCATACGAGCAGTACTTC. Translation: CASSLDSPYEQYF. V and J are TRBV5-6 and TRBJ2-7; D is uncertain. CDR1 is SGHDT and CDR2 is YYEEEE in the germline V gene. V lost 0 bases, J lost 4 bases, and 8 bases lay in between. This CDR3 contains 13 residues.